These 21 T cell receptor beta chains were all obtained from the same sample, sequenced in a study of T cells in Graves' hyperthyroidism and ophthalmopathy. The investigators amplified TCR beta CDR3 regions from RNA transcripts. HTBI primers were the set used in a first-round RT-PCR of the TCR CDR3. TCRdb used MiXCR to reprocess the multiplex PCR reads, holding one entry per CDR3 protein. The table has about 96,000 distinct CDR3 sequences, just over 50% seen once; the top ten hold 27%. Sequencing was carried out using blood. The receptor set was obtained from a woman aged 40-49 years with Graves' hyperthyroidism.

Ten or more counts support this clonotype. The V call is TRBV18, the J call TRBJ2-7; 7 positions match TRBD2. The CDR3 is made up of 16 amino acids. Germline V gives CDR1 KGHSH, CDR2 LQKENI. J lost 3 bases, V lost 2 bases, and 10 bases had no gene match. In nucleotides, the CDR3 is TGTGCCAGCTCACCAAGGTGGCGGGAGACGTTCTACGAGCAGTACTTC. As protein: CASSPRWRETFYEQYF. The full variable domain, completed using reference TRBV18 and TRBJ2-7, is NAGVMQNPRHLVRRRGQEARLRCSPMKGHSHVYWYRQLPEEGLKFMVYLQKENIIDESGMPKERFSAEFPKEGPSILRIQQVVRGDSAAYFCASSPRWRETFYEQYFGPGTRLTVT.

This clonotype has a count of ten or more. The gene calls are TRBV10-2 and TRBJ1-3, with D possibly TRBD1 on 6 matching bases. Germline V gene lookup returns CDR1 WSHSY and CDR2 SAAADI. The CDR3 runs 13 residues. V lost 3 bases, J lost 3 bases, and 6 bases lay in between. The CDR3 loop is CASSEQGGNTIYF. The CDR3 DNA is TGCGCCAGCAGTGAACAGGGTGGAAACACCATATATTTT.

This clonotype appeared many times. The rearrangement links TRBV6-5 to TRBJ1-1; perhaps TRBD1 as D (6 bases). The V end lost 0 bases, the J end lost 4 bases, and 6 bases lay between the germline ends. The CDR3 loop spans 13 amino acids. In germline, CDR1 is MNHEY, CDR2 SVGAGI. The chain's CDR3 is CASSYSGGTEAFF. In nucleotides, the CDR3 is TGTGCCAGCAGTTACTCAGGGGGCACTGAAGCTTTCTTT.

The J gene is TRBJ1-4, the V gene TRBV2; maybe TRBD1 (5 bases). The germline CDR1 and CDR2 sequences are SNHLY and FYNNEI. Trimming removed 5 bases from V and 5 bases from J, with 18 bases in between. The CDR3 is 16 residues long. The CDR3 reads CASSLPGQVGNEKLFF. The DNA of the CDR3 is TGTGCCAGCAGTTTACCGGGGCAGGTTGGAAATGAAAAACTGTTTTTT.

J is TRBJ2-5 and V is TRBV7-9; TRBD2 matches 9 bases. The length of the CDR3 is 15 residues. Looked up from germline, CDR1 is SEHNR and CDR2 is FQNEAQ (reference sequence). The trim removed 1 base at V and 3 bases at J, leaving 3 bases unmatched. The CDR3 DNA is TGTGCCAGCAGCTTAGTAGCGGGAGACAAAGAGACCCAGTACTTC. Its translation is CASSLVAGDKETQYF.

CDR3 coding DNA: TGTGCCAGCAGCTTCACCGGGACAGGGAACAATCAGCCCCAGCATTTT. It yields the protein CASSFTGTGNNQPQHF. J is TRBJ1-5 and V is TRBV7-9; 9 bases agree with TRBD1. The CDR3 sequence is 16 residues long. Germline V gene lookup returns CDR1 SEHNR and CDR2 FQNEAQ (reference sequence). The ends lost 3 bases at V and 3 bases at J; junction bases unmatched: 6.

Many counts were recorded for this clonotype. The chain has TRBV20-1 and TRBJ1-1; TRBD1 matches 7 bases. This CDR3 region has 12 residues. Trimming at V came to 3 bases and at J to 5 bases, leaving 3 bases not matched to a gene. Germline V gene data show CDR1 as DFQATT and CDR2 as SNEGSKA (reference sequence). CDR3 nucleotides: TGCAGTGCTAGGGACAGGATTACTGAAGCTTTCTTT. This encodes CSARDRITEAFF.

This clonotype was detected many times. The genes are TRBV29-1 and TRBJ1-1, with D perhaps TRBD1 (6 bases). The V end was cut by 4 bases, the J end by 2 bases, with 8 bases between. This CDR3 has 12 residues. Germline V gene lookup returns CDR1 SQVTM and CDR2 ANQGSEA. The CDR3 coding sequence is TGCAGCGTTGCCAGGGGTAACACTGAAGCTTTCTTT. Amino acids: CSVARGNTEAFF.

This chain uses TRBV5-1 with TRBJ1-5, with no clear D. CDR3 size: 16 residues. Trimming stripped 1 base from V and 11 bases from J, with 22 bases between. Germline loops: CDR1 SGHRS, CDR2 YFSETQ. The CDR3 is CASSLNSPGVGETQHF. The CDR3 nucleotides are TGCGCCAGCAGCTTGAATTCCCCGGGAGTGGGAGAGACCCAGCATTTT. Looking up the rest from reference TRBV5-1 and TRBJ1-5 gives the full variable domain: KAGVTQTPRYLIKTRGQQVTLSCSPISGHRSVSWYQQTPGQGLQFLFEYFSETQRNKGNFPGRFSGRQFSNSRSEMNVSTLELGDSALYLCASSLNSPGVGETQHFGDGTRLSIL.

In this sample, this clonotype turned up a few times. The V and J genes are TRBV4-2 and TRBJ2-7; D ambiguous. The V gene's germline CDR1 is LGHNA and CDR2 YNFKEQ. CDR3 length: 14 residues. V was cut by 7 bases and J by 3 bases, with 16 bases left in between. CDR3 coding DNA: TGTGCCAGCACCTTAGGGAACAGCCTCTACGAGCAGTACTTC. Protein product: CASTLGNSLYEQYF.

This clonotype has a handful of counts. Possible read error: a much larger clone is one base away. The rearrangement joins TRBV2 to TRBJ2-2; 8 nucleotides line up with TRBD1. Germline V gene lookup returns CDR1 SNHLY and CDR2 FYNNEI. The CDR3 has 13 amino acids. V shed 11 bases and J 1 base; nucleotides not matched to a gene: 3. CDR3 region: CARGTGNTGELFF. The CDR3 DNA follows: TGTGCCCGGGGGACAGGGAACACCGGGGAGCTGTTTTTT. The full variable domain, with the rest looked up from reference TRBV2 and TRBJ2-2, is EPEVTQTPSHQVTQMGQEVILRCVPISNHLYFYWYRQILGQKVEFLVSFYNNEISEKSEIFDDQFSVERPDGSNFTLKIRSTKLEDSAMYFCARGTGNTGELFFGEGSRLTVL.

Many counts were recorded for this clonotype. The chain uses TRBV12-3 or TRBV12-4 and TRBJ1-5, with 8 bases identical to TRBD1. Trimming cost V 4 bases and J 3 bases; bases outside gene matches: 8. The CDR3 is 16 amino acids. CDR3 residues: CASSSSGTGFNQPQHF. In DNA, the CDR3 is TGTGCCAGCAGTTCCTCCGGGACAGGCTTCAATCAGCCCCAGCATTTT.

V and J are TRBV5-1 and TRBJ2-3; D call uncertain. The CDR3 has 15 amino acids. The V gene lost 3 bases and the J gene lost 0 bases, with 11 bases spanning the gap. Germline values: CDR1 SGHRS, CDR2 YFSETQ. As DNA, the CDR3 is TGCGCCAGCAGCTCGTCCAGACATAGCACAGATACGCAGTATTTT. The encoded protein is CASSSSRHSTDTQYF.

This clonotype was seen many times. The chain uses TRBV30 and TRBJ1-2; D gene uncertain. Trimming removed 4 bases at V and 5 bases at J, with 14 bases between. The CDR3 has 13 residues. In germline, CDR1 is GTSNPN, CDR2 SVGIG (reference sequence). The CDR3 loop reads CAWTRAGFYGYTF. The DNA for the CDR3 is TGTGCCTGGACCCGAGCGGGCTTTTATGGCTACACCTTC.

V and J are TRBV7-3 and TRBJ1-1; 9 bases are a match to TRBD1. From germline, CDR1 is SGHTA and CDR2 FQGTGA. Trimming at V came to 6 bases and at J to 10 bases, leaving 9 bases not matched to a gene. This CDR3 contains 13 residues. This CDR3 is CASSNGQGRIAFF. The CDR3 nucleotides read TGTGCCAGCAGTAACGGACAGGGGAGGATAGCTTTCTTT.

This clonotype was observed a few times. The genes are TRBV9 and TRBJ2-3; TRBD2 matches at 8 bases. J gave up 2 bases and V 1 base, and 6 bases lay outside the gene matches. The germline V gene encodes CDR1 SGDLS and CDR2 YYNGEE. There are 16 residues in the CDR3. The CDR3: CASSVLAGISTDTQYF. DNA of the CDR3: TGTGCCAGCAGCGTATTAGCGGGGATATCCACAGATACGCAGTATTTT.

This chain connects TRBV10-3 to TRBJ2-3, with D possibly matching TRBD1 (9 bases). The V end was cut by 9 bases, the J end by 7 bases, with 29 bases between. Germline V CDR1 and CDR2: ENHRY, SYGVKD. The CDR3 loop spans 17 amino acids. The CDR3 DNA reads TGTGCCATTCAAACAGGGGGCGGACTAGCTGCAGGTTATACGCAGTATTTT. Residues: CAIQTGGGLAAGYTQYF.

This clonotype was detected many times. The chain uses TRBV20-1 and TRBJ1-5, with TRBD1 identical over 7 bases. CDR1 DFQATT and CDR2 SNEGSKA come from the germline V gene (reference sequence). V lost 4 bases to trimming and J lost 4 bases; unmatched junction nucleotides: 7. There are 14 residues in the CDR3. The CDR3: CSATRQGRNQPQHF. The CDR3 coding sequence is TGCAGTGCTACTAGACAGGGTCGTAATCAGCCCCAGCATTTT.

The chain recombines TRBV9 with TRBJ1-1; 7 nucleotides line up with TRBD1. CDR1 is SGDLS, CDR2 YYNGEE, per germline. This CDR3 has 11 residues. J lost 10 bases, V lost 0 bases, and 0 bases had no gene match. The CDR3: CASSVGTGAFF. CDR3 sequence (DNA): TGTGCCAGCAGCGTAGGGACAGGAGCTTTCTTT.

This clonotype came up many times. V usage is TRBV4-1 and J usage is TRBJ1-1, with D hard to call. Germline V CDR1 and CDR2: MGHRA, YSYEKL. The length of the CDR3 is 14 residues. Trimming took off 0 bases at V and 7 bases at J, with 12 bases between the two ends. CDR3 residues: CASSQDIDVLEAFF. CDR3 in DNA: TGCGCCAGCAGCCAAGATATCGATGTACTTGAAGCTTTCTTT.

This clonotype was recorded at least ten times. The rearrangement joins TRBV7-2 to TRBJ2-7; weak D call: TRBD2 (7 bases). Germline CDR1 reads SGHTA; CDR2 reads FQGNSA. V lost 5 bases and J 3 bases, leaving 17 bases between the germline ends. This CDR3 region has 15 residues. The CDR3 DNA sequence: TGTGCCAGCAGCCAAGTGGGGGGGGGCGGCTACGAGCAGTACTTC. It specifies CASSQVGGGGYEQYF.